These T cell receptor beta chains were read from a single sample in a study of beta chain features in type 1 diabetes. TCRdb's copy holds only in-frame clones and misses some; the assay was immunoSEQ multiplex PCR. Of approximately 160,000 clones listed, around 8% were seen once; the top ten hold 0.65%. The sample was central memory CD4+ T cells from blood. All receptors come from a man aged 18 to 35 in good health. The CDR3 runs from the conserved cysteine through the conserved F or W. Each record gives: V gene, J gene, CDR3 protein.

v_call: TRBV23-1
j_call: .
cdr3_aa: CASSQSESAYEQYF

v_call: TRBV10-3
j_call: TRBJ1-5
cdr3_aa: CAISESFRGEDQPQHF

v_call: TRBV15
j_call: TRBJ1-4
cdr3_aa: CATSGDRVHEKLFF

v_call: TRBV28
j_call: TRBJ2-7
cdr3_aa: CASRTTSGRAGEQYF

v_call: TRBV30
j_call: TRBJ2-3
cdr3_aa: CAWGGGGLAGAGDTQYF

v_call: TRBV7-2
j_call: TRBJ2-2
cdr3_aa: CASSYRGGDGGELFF

v_call: TRBV19
j_call: TRBJ2-7
cdr3_aa: CASSPPAGYGYEQYF

v_call: TRBV4-2
j_call: TRBJ2-7
cdr3_aa: CASSRAGGYEQYF

v_call: TRBV7-9
j_call: TRBJ1-6
cdr3_aa: CASSPGYRSPLHF

v_call: TRBV30
j_call: TRBJ1-2
cdr3_aa: CAWSGFGVHYGYTF

v_call: TRBV7-3
j_call: TRBJ2-7
cdr3_aa: CASSLRGPYEQYF

v_call: TRBV11-1
j_call: TRBJ2-7
cdr3_aa: CASSFDRPNYEQYF

v_call: TRBV7-9
j_call: TRBJ2-3
cdr3_aa: CASSLADTPSTDTQYF

v_call: TRBV18
j_call: TRBJ1-1
cdr3_aa: CASSRGQGVSREAFF

v_call: TRBV28
j_call: TRBJ2-7
cdr3_aa: CASSSYGQGSNEQYF

v_call: TRBV5-1
j_call: TRBJ1-1
cdr3_aa: CASSLTGAEVYTEAFF

v_call: TRBV7-9
j_call: TRBJ2-7
cdr3_aa: CASSPGTEAYEQYF

v_call: TRBV11-1
j_call: TRBJ2-7
cdr3_aa: CASSLAGTWVLYF

v_call: TRBV4-1
j_call: TRBJ2-1
cdr3_aa: CASSQVDIMTYNEQFF

v_call: TRBV11-2
j_call: TRBJ2-1
cdr3_aa: CASSATGTSGSLVLF

v_call: TRBV18
j_call: TRBJ1-1
cdr3_aa: CASSPDSANTEAFF

v_call: TRBV7-2
j_call: TRBJ2-5
cdr3_aa: CASSLWADGGSREETQYF

v_call: TRBV7-9
j_call: TRBJ2-7
cdr3_aa: CASSLARGKTGVSSYEQYF

v_call: TRBV7-2
j_call: TRBJ2-3
cdr3_aa: CASSRDKGHSTDTQYF

v_call: TRBV7-2
j_call: TRBJ2-2
cdr3_aa: CASSFRGRDGELFF

v_call: TRBV11-1
j_call: TRBJ2-1
cdr3_aa: CASSLGGGQLSSYNEQFF

v_call: TRBV14
j_call: TRBJ2-1
cdr3_aa: CASSQEFRGGLVAGNEQFF

v_call: TRBV19
j_call: TRBJ2-7
cdr3_aa: CASSIRQGQGSEQYF

v_call: TRBV5-6
j_call: TRBJ2-1
cdr3_aa: CASSLVAGGNYNEQFF

v_call: TRBV6-6
j_call: TRBJ2-1
cdr3_aa: CASRSTGTGTYNEQFF

v_call: TRBV28
j_call: TRBJ1-1
cdr3_aa: CASSSTGLTEAFF

v_call: TRBV7-9
j_call: TRBJ1-1
cdr3_aa: CASIPGSGIHTEAFF

v_call: TRBV6-5
j_call: TRBJ1-1
cdr3_aa: CASRRPGTGTEAFF

v_call: TRBV11-1
j_call: TRBJ1-1
cdr3_aa: CASRIQGYTEAFF

v_call: TRBV4-3
j_call: TRBJ2-1
cdr3_aa: CASSHLLGRGGRNEQFF

v_call: TRBV7-3
j_call: TRBJ2-1
cdr3_aa: CATRAGENNEQFF

v_call: TRBV7-3
j_call: TRBJ2-5
cdr3_aa: CASSLNGGRAKETQYF

v_call: TRBV19
j_call: TRBJ1-5
cdr3_aa: CASRSGFGNQPQHF

v_call: TRBV28
j_call: TRBJ1-1
cdr3_aa: CASSLYLRAFF